These 13 T cell receptor beta chains originate from one sample sequenced in a study of cytotoxic CD8 clonotypes in ibrutinib-treated CLL. TCRdb's table, derived via immunoSEQ multiplex PCR, lists solely in-frame clones and lacks some. The sample lists just over 200,000 clones; 75% to 85% were seen once. The sequencing used PBMCs, collected after 12 months of ibrutinib treatment. The receptors were sampled from a human donor with chronic lymphocytic leukemia.

This clone was seen a handful of times. J is TRBJ2-7 and V is TRBV25-1; D might be TRBD1 (7 bases). CDR3 length: 17 amino acids. With 4 bases removed from V and 0 bases from J, the gap between germline ends came to 19 bases. The V gene's germline CDR1 is MGHDK and CDR2 SYGVNS. CDR3 region: CASSGRQGGLNSYEQYF. The CDR3 nucleotides are TGTGCCAGCAGTGGAAGACAGGGAGGCCTAAACTCCTACGAGCAGTACTTC.

The chain links TRBV11-2 to TRBJ2-1; D ambiguous. Germline V lookup: CDR1 SGHAT, CDR2 FQNNGV. Trimming stripped 2 bases from V and 2 bases from J, with 7 bases between. The CDR3 runs to 14 residues. The CDR3 spells CASSLLKTYNEQFF. As DNA, the CDR3 is TGTGCCAGCAGCTTACTCAAAACCTACAATGAGCAGTTCTTC.

This rearrangement joins TRBV2 to TRBJ1-1; unclear D gene. CDR3 length equals 13 residues. From germline, CDR1 is SNHLY and CDR2 FYNNEI. V lost 4 bases, J lost 4 bases, and 10 bases lay in between. CDR3 in amino acids: CASSGDPFTEAFF. The CDR3 region has the DNA TGTGCCAGCAGTGGGGATCCATTCACTGAAGCTTTCTTT. Filled out from reference TRBV2 and TRBJ1-1, the complete variable domain reads EPEVTQTPSHQVTQMGQEVILRCVPISNHLYFYWYRQILGQKVEFLVSFYNNEISEKSEIFDDQFSVERPDGSNFTLKIRSTKLEDSAMYFCASSGDPFTEAFFGQGTRLTVV.

This clone occurred a few times. The rearrangement uses TRBV4-1 and TRBJ1-2, with D tentatively TRBD1 (5 bases). Germline CDR1 MGHRA, CDR2 YSYEKL. The CDR3 has 13 amino acids. V was pared by 7 bases and J by 2 bases, with 11 bases between. The CDR3 here is CASTGQTNYGYTF. In DNA, the CDR3 is TGCGCCAGCACTGGACAAACGAACTATGGCTACACCTTC.

This sequence joins TRBV6-5 and TRBJ2-5, with 8 bases that match TRBD1. J gave up 1 base and V 6 bases, and 7 bases lay outside the gene matches. CDR1 and CDR2 (germline): MNHEY, SVGAGI. CDR3 length equals 15 residues. The CDR3 sequence is CASRPGQGLQETQYF. The CDR3 DNA sequence: TGTGCCAGCAGACCTGGACAGGGCCTCCAAGAGACCCAGTACTTC.

Only a few counts were recorded for this clone. The chain is built from TRBV7-2 and TRBJ2-7, with D unresolved. Trimming cost V 8 bases and J 2 bases, with 4 bases left between them. CDR1 is SGHTA, CDR2 FQGNSA, per germline. The CDR3 runs to 10 residues. The CDR3 DNA reads TGTGCCAGCGGAACCTACGAGCAGTACTTC. This gives the protein CASGTYEQYF.

V usage is TRBV30 and J usage is TRBJ1-1; D might be TRBD1 (6 bases). V shed 4 bases and J shed 11 bases, with 20 bases lying between them. The CDR3 sequence is 13 residues long. Germline CDR1 GTSNPN, CDR2 SVGIG (reference sequence). CDR3 DNA sequence: TGTGCCTGGACCCCGGGGGCTGGCCCGGGGGCTTTCTTT. Protein sequence: CAWTPGAGPGAFF.

The chain recombines TRBV27 with TRBJ1-2; the D gene is possibly TRBD1 (6 bases). Trimming left V 3 bases short and J 3 bases short, with 11 bases between. Germline lookup yields CDR1 MNHEY and CDR2 SMNVEV (reference sequence). The CDR3 is 14 residues long. The CDR3 loop is CASSLRTADYGYTF. Here the CDR3 DNA reads TGTGCCAGCAGTTTGCGGACAGCCGACTATGGCTACACCTTC.

This clone was detected only a few times. The chain uses TRBV27 and TRBJ1-2; D is uncertain. V dropped 6 bases and J dropped 3 bases, with 11 bases sitting between them. This CDR3 has 13 amino acids. CDR1 and CDR2 (germline): MNHEY, SMNVEV (reference sequence). CDR3 sequence: CASSRLGDYGYTF. Written as DNA, the CDR3 is TGTGCCAGCAGCCGACTCGGGGACTATGGCTACACCTTC.

The gene calls are TRBV25-1 and TRBJ2-3, with unresolved D. CDR1 is MGHDK, CDR2 SYGVNS, per germline. The CDR3 has 10 amino acids. Trimming removed 7 bases at V and 8 bases at J, with 7 bases between. The CDR3 nucleotides are TGTGCCAGCATGCGGACTACGCAGTATTTT. Translated, it gives CASMRTTQYF.

The chain is built from TRBV28 and TRBJ2-3; 8 bases are a match to TRBD2. Germline CDR1 MDHEN, CDR2 SYDVKM. The CDR3 is made up of 15 amino acids. The V and J ends lost 2 bases and 3 bases, in that order; junction bases with no gene match: 4. DNA of the CDR3: TGTGCCAGCAGTTTAGGCGGGGGGCTAACAGATACGCAGTATTTT. Translating it yields CASSLGGGLTDTQYF. Looking up the rest from reference TRBV28 and TRBJ2-3 gives the full variable domain: DVKVTQSSRYLVKRTGEKVFLECVQDMDHENMFWYRQDPGLGLRLIYFSYDVKMKEKGDIPEGYSVSREKKERFSLILESASTNQTSMYLCASSLGGGLTDTQYFGPGTRLTVL.

V gene TRBV23-1 combines with J gene TRBJ1-4; D might be TRBD1 (6 bases). TRBV23-1 falls under the ORF class, with uncertain function. The germline V and J ends were trimmed by 4 bases and 7 bases, with 22 bases remaining between them. CDR3 size: 17 residues. DNA of the CDR3: TGCGCCAGCAGTCGAGGAGAGGGGGGATTGTACGGTGAAAAACTGTTTTTT. Translated, it gives CASSRGEGGLYGEKLFF.

The chain joins TRBV6-5 to TRBJ2-1; a weak D match, TRBD2 (6 bases). The CDR3 totals 15 residues. Per germline, CDR1 MNHEY and CDR2 SVGAGI. The V end was cut by 2 bases, the J end by 0 bases, with 8 bases between. The CDR3 loop reads CASSYLASSYNEQFF. The CDR3 nucleotides read TGTGCCAGCAGTTACCTAGCGAGCTCCTACAATGAGCAGTTCTTC.